Included here is one T cell receptor (beta chain) sequence, with context. The sample belongs to a study of technical replicates of blood from a few donors. The protocol was immunoSEQ multiplex PCR, while the TCRdb copy is restricted to in-frame clones and leaves out a portion. The sample lists over 70,000 clones, roughly 96% occurring once. In germline, CDR1 is MDHEN, CDR2 SYDVKM. The CDR3 contains 13 residues. Trimming stripped 8 bases from V and 0 bases from J, with 7 bases between. Sequences were obtained from T cells isolated from PBMCs. The chain combines TRBV28 with TRBJ2-2; D remains unclear. This receptor was taken from a human donor in good health. CDR3 DNA: TGTGCCAGCGAGCAAGCGAACACCGGGGAGCTGTTTTTT. Its translation: CASEQANTGELFF.